These 29 T cell receptor beta chains were sequenced from one sample in a study of T cell responses to AZD1222 COVID-19 vaccine. Here immunoSEQ multiplex PCR was the method, and the copy in TCRdb shows in-frame clones only, minus some. Among more than 110,000 clones listed, 93% were seen once. The material sequenced was peripheral blood, taken on day 0 of AZD1222 vaccination. These receptors were obtained from an adult in good health.

In the case of this clone: Different DNA sequences within this sample yield the same CDR3. The V call is TRBV20-1, the J call TRBJ2-7; no reliable D call. CDR3 length: 11 residues. Trimming stripped 1 base from V and 3 bases from J, with 4 bases between. Germline loops: CDR1 DFQATT, CDR2 SNEGSKA (reference sequence). As DNA, the CDR3 is TGCAGTGCTAGAGGGGACTACGAGCAGTACTTC. It codes for CSARGDYEQYF.

The chain has TRBV7-2 and TRBJ2-7; no definite D call. Germline CDR1 reads SGHTA; CDR2 reads FQGNSA. V lost 0 bases and J 2 bases, leaving 5 bases between the germline ends. This CDR3 spans 13 amino acids. CDR3 in amino acids: CASSLARTYEQYF. DNA of the CDR3: TGTGCCAGCAGCTTAGCCAGGACCTACGAGCAGTACTTC. The full variable domain, with the rest looked up from reference TRBV7-2 and TRBJ2-7, is GAGVSQSPSNKVTEKGKDVELRCDPISGHTALYWYRQSLGQGLEFLIYFQGNSAPDKSGLPSDRFSAERTGGSVSTLTIQRTQQEDSAVYLCASSLARTYEQYFGPGTRLTVT.

The J gene is TRBJ2-2, the V gene TRBV24-1; a weak D match, TRBD1 (5 bases). Germline values: CDR1 KGHDR, CDR2 SFDVKD. Trimming shortened V by 7 bases and J by 2 bases, and 7 bases separated the two germline ends. The CDR3 covers 13 residues. Here the CDR3 reads CATRTVNTGELFF. Here the CDR3 DNA reads TGTGCCACCAGGACAGTAAACACCGGGGAGCTGTTTTTT.

CDR3 nucleotides: TGTGCCAGTAGTATAGGGACCCAGGGAGTTACCTTTAGCAATCAGCCCCAGCATTTT. It encodes CASSIGTQGVTFSNQPQHF. The chain links TRBV19 to TRBJ1-5; perhaps TRBD1 as D (5 bases). Germline V CDR1 and CDR2: LNHDA, SQIVND (reference sequence). This CDR3 region has 19 residues. V gave up 1 base and J gave up 0 bases, with 19 bases separating them.

This clone was observed a single time. The gene calls are TRBV19 and TRBJ1-4; 7 bases fit TRBD1. V lost 6 bases, J lost 2 bases, and 3 bases stayed unmatched. The CDR3 covers 14 residues. Germline CDR1 is LNHDA and CDR2 is SQIVND (reference sequence). The CDR3 loop reads CASSDRATNEKLFF. The CDR3 DNA is TGTGCCAGTAGCGACAGGGCCACTAATGAAAAACTGTTTTTT.

This chain connects TRBV9 to TRBJ2-1; D may match TRBD1 or TRBD2 (7 bases each). This CDR3 is built from 14 residues. Trimming removed 0 bases at V and 7 bases at J, with 11 bases between. The germline gives CDR1 SGDLS, CDR2 YYNGEE. As DNA, the CDR3 is TGTGCCAGCAGCGTAGACAGGGGAGGGAATGAGCAGTTCTTC. Residues: CASSVDRGGNEQFF.

In its sample, this clone was seen once. The rearrangement joins TRBV4-1 to TRBJ2-7; TRBD1 is a possible D gene (6 bases). Germline values: CDR1 MGHRA, CDR2 YSYEKL. The CDR3 runs 15 residues. V shed 1 base and J shed 2 bases, with 12 bases lying between them. The CDR3 DNA sequence: TGCGCCAGCAGCCAAGTCTCAGGGGATACCTACGAGCAGTACTTC. Translating gives CASSQVSGDTYEQYF.

The CDR3 DNA reads as TGCAGCGTTGGGGACAGATTATTCCAAGAGACCCAGTACTTC. Its protein product is CSVGDRLFQETQYF. The chain combines TRBV29-1 with TRBJ2-5; the match to TRBD1 covers 7 bases. CDR1 and CDR2 from the germline V gene are SQVTM and ANQGSEA. V dropped 4 bases and J dropped 1; count of bases not matched to a gene: 6. The CDR3 consists of 14 residues.

V gene TRBV2 combines with J gene TRBJ2-3; 14 nucleotides agree with TRBD2. V was clipped by 4 bases and J by 7 bases; unmatched bases: 4. CDR1 SNHLY and CDR2 FYNNEI come from the germline V gene. The CDR3 covers 15 residues. CDR3 residues: CASSARTSGRHTQYF. CDR3 coding DNA: TGTGCCAGCAGTGCCAGGACTAGCGGGAGGCATACGCAGTATTTT. Looking up the rest from reference TRBV2 and TRBJ2-3 gives the full variable domain: EPEVTQTPSHQVTQMGQEVILRCVPISNHLYFYWYRQILGQKVEFLVSFYNNEISEKSEIFDDQFSVERPDGSNFTLKIRSTKLEDSAMYFCASSARTSGRHTQYFGPGTRLTVL.

Only one count was recorded for this clone. V is TRBV4-1 and J is TRBJ2-1; 12 positions match TRBD1. CDR1 is MGHRA, CDR2 YSYEKL, per germline. This CDR3 region has 15 residues. The V segment lost 2 bases and the J segment 7 bases; nucleotides outside the gene matches: 3. CDR3 sequence reads: CASSQRDRGQNEQFF. In DNA form, the CDR3 reads TGCGCCAGCAGCCAAAGGGACAGGGGGCAGAATGAGCAGTTCTTC.

The CDR3 region has the DNA TGTGCCAGTCTTAGCGGGGGACCTGACAATGAGCAGTTCTTC. This translates into CASLSGGPDNEQFF. The chain links TRBV2 to TRBJ2-1, with 9 bases matching TRBD2. CDR3 size: 14 residues. The trim removed 9 bases at V and 5 bases at J, leaving 8 bases unmatched. CDR1 is SNHLY, CDR2 FYNNEI, per germline.

The rearrangement uses TRBV6-5 and TRBJ2-1; no clear D gene. Germline V gene sequence: CDR1 MNHEY, CDR2 SVGAGI. CDR3 size: 14 residues. The V gene lost 0 bases and the J gene lost 4 bases, with 7 bases spanning the gap. The CDR3 region has the DNA TGTGCCAGCAGTTACTCGAAGGCGTACAATGAGCAGTTCTTC. Translated: CASSYSKAYNEQFF.

This clone was seen just once. The chain has TRBV7-9 and TRBJ2-4, with 7 bases identical to TRBD2. Germline loops: CDR1 SEHNR, CDR2 FQNEAQ (reference sequence). The V and J ends lost 1 base and 7 bases, in that order; junction bases with no gene match: 7. The CDR3 contains 15 residues. The CDR3 region is CASSLDAWGGNIQYF. The CDR3 bases are TGTGCCAGCAGCTTAGATGCGTGGGGAGGGAACATTCAGTACTTC. Looking up the rest from reference TRBV7-9 and TRBJ2-4 gives the full variable domain: DTGVSQNPRHKITKRGQNVTFRCDPISEHNRLYWYRQTLGQGPEFLTYFQNEAQLEKSRLLSDRFSAERPKGSFSTLEIQRTEQGDSAMYLCASSLDAWGGNIQYFGAGTRLSVL.

This clone was seen once. This sequence joins TRBV7-8 and TRBJ1-2; D is uncertain. The CDR3 length is 15 residues. Per the germline V gene, CDR1 is SGHVS and CDR2 is FQNEAQ. Trimming took 1 base from V and 3 from J, leaving 12 bases between them. The CDR3 loop reads CASSLGSSAHYGYTF. The CDR3 bases are TGTGCCAGCAGCTTAGGAAGTAGTGCGCACTATGGCTACACCTTC. The whole variable domain, remainder taken from reference TRBV7-8 and TRBJ1-2, is GAGVSQSPRYKVAKRGQDVALRCDPISGHVSLFWYQQALGQGPEFLTYFQNEAQLDKSGLPSDRFFAERPEGSVSTLKIQRTQQEDSAVYLCASSLGSSAHYGYTFGSGTRLTVV.

The rearrangement joins TRBV13 to TRBJ1-2, with 7 bases lining up with TRBD1. Per the germline V gene, CDR1 is PRHDT and CDR2 is FYEKMQ (reference sequence). CDR3 length equals 13 residues. The junction had 1 base not matched to a gene; V was cut back by 2 bases and J by 4 bases. The CDR3: CASSLPGGYGYTF. The CDR3 nucleotides are TGTGCCAGCAGCTTACCAGGGGGCTATGGCTACACCTTC. The full variable domain, completed using reference TRBV13 and TRBJ1-2, is AAGVIQSPRHLIKEKRETATLKCYPIPRHDTVYWYQQGPGQDPQFLISFYEKMQSDKGSIPDRFSAQQFSDYHSELNMSSLELGDSALYFCASSLPGGYGYTFGSGTRLTVV.

V usage is TRBV27 and J usage is TRBJ1-5, with a tentative D call TRBD1 (6 bases). The CDR3 runs 14 residues. CDR1 and CDR2 (germline): MNHEY, SMNVEV (reference sequence). V lost 5 bases and J 1 base, leaving 9 bases between the germline ends. Here the CDR3 reads CASSVGTSNQPQHF. The CDR3 DNA follows: TGTGCCAGCAGTGTCGGGACAAGCAATCAGCCCCAGCATTTT.

The rearrangement uses TRBV29-1 and TRBJ1-2; D unclear. With 4 bases removed from V and 6 bases from J, the gap between germline ends came to 6 bases. Per the germline V gene, CDR1 is SQVTM and CDR2 is ANQGSEA. This CDR3 has 10 amino acids. CDR3 sequence: CSVGGDGYTF. For the CDR3, the DNA is TGCAGCGTTGGGGGTGATGGCTACACCTTC.

The chain is built from TRBV10-2 and TRBJ1-1, with TRBD1 as a possible D gene (5 bases). V was pared by 7 bases and J by 8 bases, with 26 bases between. Looked up from germline, CDR1 is WSHSY and CDR2 is SAAADI. The CDR3 has 16 amino acids. CDR3 residues: CASTGRVDGAAGEAFF. CDR3 DNA sequence: TGCGCCAGCACTGGACGGGTCGACGGGGCCGCTGGAGAAGCTTTCTTT.

The chain couples TRBV3-1 (or the pseudogene TRBV3-2) to TRBJ2-1; 11 nucleotides match TRBD2. The CDR3 runs 15 residues. Per germline, CDR1 LGHDT and CDR2 YNNKEL (reference sequence). The V and J ends lost 2 bases and 9 bases, in that order; junction bases with no gene match: 6. The CDR3 region is CASSQLAGGGGEQFF. The CDR3, as DNA: TGTGCCAGCAGCCAACTAGCGGGAGGTGGGGGTGAGCAGTTCTTC.

The chain links TRBV6-5 to TRBJ1-1; D gene ambiguous. There are 13 residues in the CDR3. V was clipped by 7 bases and J by 3 bases, with 12 bases between them. Germline V lookup: CDR1 MNHEY, CDR2 SVGAGI. CDR3 sequence: CASTGLAHTEAFF. The CDR3 nucleotides are TGTGCCAGCACAGGACTGGCTCACACTGAAGCTTTCTTT.

This rearrangement joins TRBV24-1 to TRBJ2-7; TRBD1 matches 9 bases. The ends lost 12 bases at V and 6 bases at J; junction bases unmatched: 8. CDR1 and CDR2 (germline): KGHDR, SFDVKD. CDR3 length equals 12 residues. Here the CDR3 reads CAPNDRGSEQYF. DNA of the CDR3: TGTGCCCCCAACGACAGGGGGAGCGAGCAGTACTTC.

The chain recombines TRBV2 with TRBJ2-7; a weak D match, TRBD2 (7 bases). Germline lookup yields CDR1 SNHLY and CDR2 FYNNEI. The CDR3 runs to 14 residues. The V end was cut by 4 bases, the J end by 4 bases, with 14 bases between. CDR3 loop: CASSVSRGGYEQYF. The CDR3 DNA sequence: TGTGCCAGCAGTGTCAGCAGGGGAGGGTACGAGCAGTACTTC.

The rearrangement links TRBV5-5 to TRBJ2-7; D not resolved. Germline V gene lookup returns CDR1 SGHKS and CDR2 YYEKEE (reference sequence). The V end lost 3 bases, the J end lost 1 base, and 8 bases lay between the germline ends. This CDR3 is 13 amino acids long. The CDR3 DNA sequence: TGTGCCAGCAGCTGGGGTGATTCCTACGAGCAGTACTTC. Translated: CASSWGDSYEQYF.

The chain uses TRBV27 and TRBJ2-7, with D possibly being TRBD1 (6 bases). Germline lookup yields CDR1 MNHEY and CDR2 SMNVEV (reference sequence). The V end lost 7 bases, the J end lost 3 bases, and 10 bases lay between the germline ends. CDR3 length: 12 amino acids. The CDR3 DNA is TGTGCCAGCACGGCAGGGGACTACGAGCAGTACTTC. It is translated as CASTAGDYEQYF.

The chain is built from TRBV4-1 and TRBJ1-2; a possible D gene is TRBD1 (5 bases). Germline CDR1 reads MGHRA; CDR2 reads YSYEKL. The CDR3 sequence is 15 residues long. Deletions cut 1 base from V and 0 bases from J, with 9 bases between. In DNA, the CDR3 is TGCGCCAGCAGCCAAGTCAGGGACCCTAACTATGGCTACACCTTC. Translated: CASSQVRDPNYGYTF.

The chain recombines TRBV5-4 with TRBJ2-7; D perhaps matches TRBD1 (6 bases). There are 13 residues in the CDR3. The V end lost 0 bases, the J end lost 4 bases, and 8 bases lay between the germline ends. Germline-derived CDR1 and CDR2 are SGHNT and YYREEE (reference sequence). DNA for the CDR3: TGTGCCAGCAGCTTGGCAGGGGAGTACGAGCAGTACTTC. Translation gives CASSLAGEYEQYF.

The V and J genes are TRBV30 and TRBJ1-4; no clear D gene. This CDR3 region has 13 residues. With 2 bases removed from V and 0 bases from J, the gap between germline ends came to 4 bases. Germline V CDR1 and CDR2: GTSNPN, SVGIG (reference sequence). CDR3 coding DNA: TGTGCCTGGAGTACAGCAACTAATGAAAAACTGTTTTTT. It specifies CAWSTATNEKLFF. The full variable domain, its missing parts supplied by reference TRBV30 and TRBJ1-4, is SQTIHQWPATLVQPVGSPLSLECTVEGTSNPNLYWYRQAAGRGLQLLFYSVGIGQISSEVPQNLSASRPQDRQFILSSKKLLLSDSGFYLCAWSTATNEKLFFGSGTQLSVL.

The chain is built from TRBV5-1 and TRBJ2-7; 10 positions match TRBD1. The ends lost 4 bases at V and 1 base at J; junction bases unmatched: 5. The germline CDR1 and CDR2 sequences are SGHRS and YFSETQ. The CDR3 has 15 residues. The CDR3 region is CASSMGQGPSYEQYF. The CDR3 bases are TGCGCCAGCAGCATGGGACAGGGGCCTTCCTACGAGCAGTACTTC. Filled out from reference TRBV5-1 and TRBJ2-7, the complete variable domain reads KAGVTQTPRYLIKTRGQQVTLSCSPISGHRSVSWYQQTPGQGLQFLFEYFSETQRNKGNFPGRFSGRQFSNSRSEMNVSTLELGDSALYLCASSMGQGPSYEQYFGPGTRLTVT.

The CDR3 protein is CATSDINRPDTQYF. CDR3 nucleotides: TGTGCCACCAGTGACATTAATAGACCAGATACGCAGTATTTT. The V call is TRBV24-1, the J call TRBJ2-3; D gene unclear. V lost 4 bases to trimming and J lost 4 bases, with 11 bases between them. Germline-derived CDR1 and CDR2 are KGHDR and SFDVKD. CDR3 length: 14 amino acids.